This T cell receptor beta chain was sequenced during a study of response to subunit inactivated influenza vaccine. This clonotype was counted between two and nine times. TCRdb re-called the RT-PCR reads through MiXCR, storing one row per CDR3 protein. This sample yields some 500,000 distinct CDR3 sequences, of which approximately 13% are seen a single time; approximately 14% belongs to the top ten. After removal of 2 bases from V and 1 base from J, the junction contained 4 bases not matched to a gene. The CDR3 is made up of 16 amino acids. The V gene's germline CDR1 is SGHTA and CDR2 FQGNSA. This TCR came from a man aged 50 or older who received an inactivated influenza vaccine. The chain links TRBV7-2 to TRBJ2-7; 11 bases map to TRBD2. The starting material was PBMCs from blood, obtained 45 days after vaccination. The DNA of the CDR3 is TGTGCCAGCAGCTTACTTACTAGCGGGAGATCCTACGAGCAGTACTTC. Translation: CASSLLTSGRSYEQYF.